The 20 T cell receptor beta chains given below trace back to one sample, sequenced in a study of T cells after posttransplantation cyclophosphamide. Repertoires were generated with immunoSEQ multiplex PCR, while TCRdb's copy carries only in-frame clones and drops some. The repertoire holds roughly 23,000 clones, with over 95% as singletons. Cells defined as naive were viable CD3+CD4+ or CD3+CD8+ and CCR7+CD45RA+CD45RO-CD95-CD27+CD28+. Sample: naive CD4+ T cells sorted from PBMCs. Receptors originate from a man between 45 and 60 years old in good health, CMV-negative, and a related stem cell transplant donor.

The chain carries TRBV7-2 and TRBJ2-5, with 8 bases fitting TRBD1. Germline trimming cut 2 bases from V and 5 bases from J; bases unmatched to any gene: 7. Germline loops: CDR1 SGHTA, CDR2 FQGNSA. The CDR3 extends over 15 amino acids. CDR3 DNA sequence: TGTGCCAGCAGCTTACGCGACAGGGGTGTCGAGACCCAGTACTTC. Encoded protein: CASSLRDRGVETQYF.

CDR3 amino acids: CASSDPWTVGYTF. CDR3 in DNA: TGTGCCAGCAGTGACCCATGGACAGTCGGCTACACCTTC. The J gene is TRBJ1-2, the V gene TRBV6-5; possible D gene TRBD1, 6 bases. CDR1 and CDR2 (germline): MNHEY, SVGAGI. The CDR3 is 13 amino acids. The ends were cut back, 5 bases at V and 8 bases at J, with 15 bases in the middle.

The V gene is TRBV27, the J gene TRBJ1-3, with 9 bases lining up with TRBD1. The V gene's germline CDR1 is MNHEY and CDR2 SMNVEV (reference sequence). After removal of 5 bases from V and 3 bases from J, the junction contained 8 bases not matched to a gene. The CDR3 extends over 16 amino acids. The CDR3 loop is CASSMSRDRVGNTIYF. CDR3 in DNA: TGTGCCAGCAGTATGTCCCGGGACAGGGTTGGAAACACCATATATTTT.

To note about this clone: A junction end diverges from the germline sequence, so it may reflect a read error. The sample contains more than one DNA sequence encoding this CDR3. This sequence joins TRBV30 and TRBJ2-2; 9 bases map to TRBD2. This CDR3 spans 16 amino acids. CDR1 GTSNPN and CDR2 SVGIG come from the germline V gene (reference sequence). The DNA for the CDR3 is TGTGCCTGGATCTTTAGCGGGAGATTGAACACCGGTGAGCTGTTTTTT. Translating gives CAWIFSGRLNTGELFF.

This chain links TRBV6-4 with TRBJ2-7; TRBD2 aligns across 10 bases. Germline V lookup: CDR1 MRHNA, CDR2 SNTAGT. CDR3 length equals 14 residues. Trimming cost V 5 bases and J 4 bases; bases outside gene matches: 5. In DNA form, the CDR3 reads TGTGCCAGCAGTAAGCTAGCGGGGGCTTACGAGCAGTACTTC. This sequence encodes CASSKLAGAYEQYF.

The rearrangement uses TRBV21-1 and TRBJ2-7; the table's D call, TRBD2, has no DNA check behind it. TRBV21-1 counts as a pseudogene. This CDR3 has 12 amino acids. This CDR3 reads CASCEGGEGQYF. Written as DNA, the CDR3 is TGTGCCAGCTGTGAGGGGGGGGAGGGGCAGTACTTC.

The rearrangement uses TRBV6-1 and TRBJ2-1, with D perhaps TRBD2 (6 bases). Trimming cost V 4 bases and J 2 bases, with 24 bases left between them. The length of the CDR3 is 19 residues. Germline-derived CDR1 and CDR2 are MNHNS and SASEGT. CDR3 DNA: TGTGCCAGCAGTGTCGCCACGATAGCGGCCCAGTCCCCCTACAATGAGCAGTTCTTC. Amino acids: CASSVATIAAQSPYNEQFF.

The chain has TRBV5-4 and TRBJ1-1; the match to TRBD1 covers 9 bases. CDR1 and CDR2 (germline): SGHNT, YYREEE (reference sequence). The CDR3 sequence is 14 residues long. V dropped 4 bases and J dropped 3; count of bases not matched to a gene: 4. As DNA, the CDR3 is TGTGCCAGCAGCGTGGACAGGGGTTACACTGAAGCTTTCTTT. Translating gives CASSVDRGYTEAFF.

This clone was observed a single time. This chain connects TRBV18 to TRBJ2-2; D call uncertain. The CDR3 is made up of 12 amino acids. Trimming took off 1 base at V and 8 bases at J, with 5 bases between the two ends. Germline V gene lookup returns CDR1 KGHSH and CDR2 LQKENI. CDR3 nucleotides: TGTGCCAGCTCACCACTCGGGGGGGAGCTGTTTTTT. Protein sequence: CASSPLGGELFF.

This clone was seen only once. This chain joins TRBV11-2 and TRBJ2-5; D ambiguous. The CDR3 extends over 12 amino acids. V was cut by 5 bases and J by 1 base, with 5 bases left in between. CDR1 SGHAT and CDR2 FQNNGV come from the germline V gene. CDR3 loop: CASSPFQETQYF. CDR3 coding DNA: TGTGCCAGCAGCCCTTTCCAAGAGACCCAGTACTTC.

CDR3 sequence (DNA): TGTGCCAGCTCACAGGGGGCAGGGTCAGATGGCTACACCTTC. Amino acid sequence: CASSQGAGSDGYTF. V usage is TRBV18 and J usage is TRBJ1-2; the match to TRBD1 covers 7 bases. V trimming: 4 bases; J trimming: 6 bases; junction bases outside the gene matches: 8. CDR1 KGHSH and CDR2 LQKENI come from the germline V gene. The CDR3 sequence is 14 residues long. Supplemented by reference TRBV18 and TRBJ1-2, the full variable domain reads NAGVMQNPRHLVRRRGQEARLRCSPMKGHSHVYWYRQLPEEGLKFMVYLQKENIIDESGMPKERFSAEFPKEGPSILRIQQVVRGDSAAYFCASSQGAGSDGYTFGSGTRLTVV.

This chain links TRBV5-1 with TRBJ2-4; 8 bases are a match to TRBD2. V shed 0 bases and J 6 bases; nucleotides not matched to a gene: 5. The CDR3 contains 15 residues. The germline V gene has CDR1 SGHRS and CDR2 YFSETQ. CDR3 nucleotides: TGCGCCAGCAGCTTGGAGACTAGCGCGGCAAACATTCAGTACTTC. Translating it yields CASSLETSAANIQYF. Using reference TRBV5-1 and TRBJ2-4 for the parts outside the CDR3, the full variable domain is KAGVTQTPRYLIKTRGQQVTLSCSPISGHRSVSWYQQTPGQGLQFLFEYFSETQRNKGNFPGRFSGRQFSNSRSEMNVSTLELGDSALYLCASSLETSAANIQYFGAGTRLSVL.

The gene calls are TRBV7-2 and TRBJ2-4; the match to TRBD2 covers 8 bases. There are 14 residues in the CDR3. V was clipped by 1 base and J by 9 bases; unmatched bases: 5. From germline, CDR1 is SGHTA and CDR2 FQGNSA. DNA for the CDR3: TGTGCCAGCAGCTTAGAACTCGGGGGGGGCATTCAGTACTTC. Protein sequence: CASSLELGGGIQYF. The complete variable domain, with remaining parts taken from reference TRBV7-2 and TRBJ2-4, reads GAGVSQSPSNKVTEKGKDVELRCDPISGHTALYWYRQSLGQGLEFLIYFQGNSAPDKSGLPSDRFSAERTGGSVSTLTIQRTQQEDSAVYLCASSLELGGGIQYFGAGTRLSVL.

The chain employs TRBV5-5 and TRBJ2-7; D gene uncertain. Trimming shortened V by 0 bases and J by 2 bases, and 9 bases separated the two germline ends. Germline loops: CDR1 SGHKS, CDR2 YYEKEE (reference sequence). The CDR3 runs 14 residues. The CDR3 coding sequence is TGTGCCAGCAGCTTGGCTCCGATAGCCTACGAGCAGTACTTC. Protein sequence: CASSLAPIAYEQYF. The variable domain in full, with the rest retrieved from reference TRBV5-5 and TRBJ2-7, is DAGVTQSPTHLIKTRGQQVTLRCSPISGHKSVSWYQQVLGQGPQFIFQYYEKEERGRGNFPDRFSARQFPNYSSELNVNALLLGDSALYLCASSLAPIAYEQYFGPGTRLTVT.

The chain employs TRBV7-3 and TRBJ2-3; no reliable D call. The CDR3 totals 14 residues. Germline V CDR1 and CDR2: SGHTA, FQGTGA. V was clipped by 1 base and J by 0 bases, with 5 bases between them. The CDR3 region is CASSLRGSTDTQYF. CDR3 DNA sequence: TGTGCCAGCAGCTTAAGAGGTAGCACAGATACGCAGTATTTT.

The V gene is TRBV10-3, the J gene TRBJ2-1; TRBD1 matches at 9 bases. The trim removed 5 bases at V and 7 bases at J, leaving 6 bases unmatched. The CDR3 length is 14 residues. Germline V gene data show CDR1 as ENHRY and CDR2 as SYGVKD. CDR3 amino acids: CAISQQGAVNEQFF. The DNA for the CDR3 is TGTGCCATCAGTCAACAGGGGGCTGTAAATGAGCAGTTCTTC.

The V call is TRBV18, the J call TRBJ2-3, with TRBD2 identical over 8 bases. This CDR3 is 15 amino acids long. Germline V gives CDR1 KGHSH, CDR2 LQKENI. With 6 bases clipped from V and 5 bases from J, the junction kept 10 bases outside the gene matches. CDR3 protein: CASSPLRGAQDTQYF. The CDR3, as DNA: TGTGCCAGCTCCCCTCTGCGGGGGGCGCAAGATACGCAGTATTTT.

The CDR3 loop is CAIGGAPSDSPLHF. DNA for the CDR3: TGTGCCATCGGGGGGGCGCCCAGCGACTCACCCCTCCACTTT. V gene TRBV10-3 combines with J gene TRBJ1-6, with a possible D match to TRBD1 (6 bases). From germline, CDR1 is ENHRY and CDR2 SYGVKD. CDR3 length: 14 amino acids. V was trimmed by 8 bases and J by 10 bases, leaving 18 bases between them.

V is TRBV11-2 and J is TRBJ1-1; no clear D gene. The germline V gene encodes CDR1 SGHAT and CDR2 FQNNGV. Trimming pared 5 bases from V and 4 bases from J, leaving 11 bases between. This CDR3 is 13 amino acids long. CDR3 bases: TGTGCCAGCAGCCGAACCGAGGGCACTGAAGCTTTCTTT. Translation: CASSRTEGTEAFF.

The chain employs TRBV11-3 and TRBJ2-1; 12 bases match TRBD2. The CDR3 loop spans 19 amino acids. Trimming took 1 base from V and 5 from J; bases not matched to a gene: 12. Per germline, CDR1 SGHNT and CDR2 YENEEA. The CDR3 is CASSLGPLRLAGVDNEQFF. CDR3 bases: TGTGCCAGCAGCTTAGGGCCTCTCCGACTAGCGGGAGTCGACAATGAGCAGTTCTTC.